These 2 T cell receptor beta chains were sequenced from one sample in a study of PD-1 blockade in classical Hodgkin lymphoma. The time point was: cycle 4 day 1 (C4D1), after 6 weeks of nivolumab. Each patient's relapse followed autologous stem cell transplantation, and brentuximab vedotin exposure varied. Purification of CD4+ T cells from thawed PBMCs was achieved by magnetic negative selection. Assay used: immunoSEQ multiplex PCR; TCRdb lists only in-frame clones, some missing. The sample lists fewer than 35,000 clones, roughly 92% occurring once. Source: CD4+ T cells from blood, taken before the fourth cycle of nivolumab. The receptors here all came from a human donor with classical Hodgkin lymphoma.

CDR3 in amino acids: CSVETSGYYNEQFF. CDR3 sequence (DNA): TGCAGCGTTGAGACTAGCGGGTATTACAATGAGCAGTTCTTC. The rearrangement joins TRBV29-1 to TRBJ2-1; 10 nucleotides match TRBD2. CDR1 SQVTM and CDR2 ANQGSEA come from the germline V gene. The CDR3 has 14 residues. The trim removed 3 bases at V and 4 bases at J, leaving 3 bases unmatched.

The chain joins TRBV11-2 to TRBJ1-4, with 12 nucleotides matching TRBD1. The CDR3 covers 15 residues. Trimming cost V 4 bases and J 12 bases; bases outside gene matches: 9. CDR1 is SGHAT and CDR2 is FQNNGV in the germline V gene. The CDR3 spells CASSSRDRGLRELFF. The CDR3, as DNA: TGTGCCAGCAGCTCAAGGGACAGGGGGCTTCGGGAACTGTTTTTT.